This TCR beta chain was captured by sequencing in a study of blood T cell repertoires in COVID-19. Trimming left V 7 bases short and J 4 bases short, with 7 bases between. In germline, CDR1 is KGHDR, CDR2 SFDVKD. The length of the CDR3 is 12 residues. The repertoire was sequenced with immunoSEQ multiplex PCR; TCRdb's copy has only in-frame clones and lacks some. Altogether 85,000 to 120,000 clones are present, 71% being singletons, with the ten largest covering more than 0.8%. A remark on this clone: Other DNA sequences in this specimen translate into the identical CDR3.

V gene TRBV24-1 combines with J gene TRBJ1-5; possibly TRBD1 for D (6 bases). The clonotype originates from a human donor with acute or convalescent COVID-19. The donor label of this sample is uncertain. The sequenced material came from peripheral blood. The CDR3 reads CATSQGNQPQHF. In DNA, the CDR3 is TGTGCCACCAGCCAGGGGAATCAGCCCCAGCATTTT.